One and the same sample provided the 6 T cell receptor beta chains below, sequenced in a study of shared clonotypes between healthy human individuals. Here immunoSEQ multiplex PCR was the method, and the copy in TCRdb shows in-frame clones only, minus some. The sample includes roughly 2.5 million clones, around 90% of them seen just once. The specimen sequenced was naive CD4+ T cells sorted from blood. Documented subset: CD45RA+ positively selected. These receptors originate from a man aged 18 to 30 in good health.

The CDR3 DNA reads TGTGCCAGCAATTCCCAGATGAACACTGAAGCTTTCTTT. Its translation: CASNSQMNTEAFF. This sequence joins TRBV25-1 and TRBJ1-1; D gene uncertain. Between the trimmed V and J ends, which lost 7 bases and 0 bases, there was a span of 9 bases. This CDR3 is built from 13 residues. Germline CDR1 and CDR2: MGHDK and SYGVNS.

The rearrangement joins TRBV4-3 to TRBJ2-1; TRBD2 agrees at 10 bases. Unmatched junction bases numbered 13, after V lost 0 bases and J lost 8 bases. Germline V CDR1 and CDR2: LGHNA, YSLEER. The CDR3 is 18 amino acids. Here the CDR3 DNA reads TGCGCCAGCAGCCAAGAAGACCTTCGGGCTAGCGGGAGCCATGAGCAGTTCTTC. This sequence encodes CASSQEDLRASGSHEQFF.

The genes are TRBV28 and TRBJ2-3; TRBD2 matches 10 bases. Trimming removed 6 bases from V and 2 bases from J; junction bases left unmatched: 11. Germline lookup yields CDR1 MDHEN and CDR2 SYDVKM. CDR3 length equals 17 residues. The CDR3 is CASRNLLAGTSTDTQYF. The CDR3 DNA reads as TGTGCCAGCAGAAACCTACTAGCGGGGACTTCCACAGATACGCAGTATTTT.

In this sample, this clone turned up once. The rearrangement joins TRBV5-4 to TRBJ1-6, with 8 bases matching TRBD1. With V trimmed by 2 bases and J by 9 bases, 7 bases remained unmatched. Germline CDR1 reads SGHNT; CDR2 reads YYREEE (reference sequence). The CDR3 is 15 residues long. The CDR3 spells CASSLSGTGVSPLHF. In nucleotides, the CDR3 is TGTGCCAGCAGCTTATCCGGGACAGGAGTTTCACCCCTCCACTTT.

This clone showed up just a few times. The CDR3: CASSEFGGHYGYTF. The DNA for the CDR3 is TGTGCCAGCAGTGAATTTGGGGGCCACTATGGCTACACCTTC. The chain uses TRBV25-1 and TRBJ1-2; perhaps TRBD1 as D (6 bases). The CDR3 totals 14 residues. Looked up from germline, CDR1 is MGHDK and CDR2 is SYGVNS. V was trimmed by 1 base and J by 3 bases, leaving 9 bases between them.

The CDR3 region is CAWSFNYRTSYEQYF. The CDR3 coding sequence is TGTGCCTGGAGTTTCAACTACCGAACCTCCTACGAGCAGTACTTC. The chain links TRBV30 to TRBJ2-7; the D is unclear. V shed 2 bases and J shed 0 bases, with 14 bases lying between them. Germline CDR1 and CDR2: GTSNPN and SVGIG (reference sequence). This CDR3 is 15 amino acids long.